The clone carrying this T cell receptor beta chain has ten or more counts. This entry comes from a study of T cells in Graves' hyperthyroidism and ophthalmopathy. Amplification of TCR beta CDR3 regions was performed using RNA transcripts as template. The HTBI primer set served for first-round RT-PCR of the TCR CDR3. TCRdb used MiXCR to reprocess the multiplex PCR reads, holding one entry per CDR3 protein. Here the sample spans approximately 570,000 distinct CDR3 sequences, just under 20% being singletons. The CDR3 contains 15 residues. V lost 1 base, J lost 3 bases, and 10 bases lay in between. Sequenced material: blood. This receptor was identified in a man aged 35-49 years with Graves' ophthalmopathy. The chain uses TRBV12-3 or TRBV12-4 and TRBJ1-5, with D uncertain. CDR3 nucleotides: TGTGCCAGCAGTTTAGGGCAGGTCCTCAATCAGCCCCAGCATTTT. Its protein product is CASSLGQVLNQPQHF.